Here is one TCR beta chain with its context. Deletions cut 10 bases from V and 2 bases from J, with 6 bases between. Germline lookup yields CDR1 SNHLY and CDR2 FYNNEI. The CDR3 extends over 11 amino acids. This sample was included in a study of T-cell memory formation after mild COVID-19. TCRdb redid the calling of the 5' RACE reads with MiXCR, one entry per CDR3 protein. The sample holds some 300,000 distinct CDR3 sequences, 20% seen once. The chain employs TRBV2 and TRBJ1-3, with D unresolved. Specimen: PBMCs or a T cell subset sorted from them (not recorded which). This receptor was obtained from a man aged 18 to 30 who had mild COVID-19 (a few samples of this study predate the infection). Cell type and time point are not known. The CDR3 region is CAIYTGNTIYF. In DNA, the CDR3 is TGTGCCATTTACACTGGAAACACCATATATTTT. Supplemented by reference TRBV2 and TRBJ1-3, the full variable domain reads EPEVTQTPSHQVTQMGQEVILRCVPISNHLYFYWYRQILGQKVEFLVSFYNNEISEKSEIFDDQFSVERPDGSNFTLKIRSTKLEDSAMYFCAIYTGNTIYFGEGSWLTVV.